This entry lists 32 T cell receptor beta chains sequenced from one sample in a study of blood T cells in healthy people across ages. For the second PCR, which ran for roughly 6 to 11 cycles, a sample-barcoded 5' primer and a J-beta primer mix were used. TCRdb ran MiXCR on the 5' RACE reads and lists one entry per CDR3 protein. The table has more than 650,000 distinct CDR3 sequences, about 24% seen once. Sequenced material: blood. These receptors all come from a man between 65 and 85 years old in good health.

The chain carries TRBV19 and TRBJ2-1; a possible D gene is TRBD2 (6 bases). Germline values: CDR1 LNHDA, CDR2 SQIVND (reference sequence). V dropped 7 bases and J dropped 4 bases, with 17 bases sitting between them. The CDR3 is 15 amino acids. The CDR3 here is CASNSRGAVYNEQFF. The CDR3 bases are TGTGCCAGTAATTCGCGGGGAGCCGTATACAATGAGCAGTTCTTC.

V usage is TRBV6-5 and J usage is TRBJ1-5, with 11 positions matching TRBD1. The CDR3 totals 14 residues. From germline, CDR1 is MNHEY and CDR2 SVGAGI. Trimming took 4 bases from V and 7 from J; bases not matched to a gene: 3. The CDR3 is CASSSGQGGQPQHF. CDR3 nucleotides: TGTGCCAGCAGTTCGGGACAGGGGGGCCAGCCCCAGCATTTT.

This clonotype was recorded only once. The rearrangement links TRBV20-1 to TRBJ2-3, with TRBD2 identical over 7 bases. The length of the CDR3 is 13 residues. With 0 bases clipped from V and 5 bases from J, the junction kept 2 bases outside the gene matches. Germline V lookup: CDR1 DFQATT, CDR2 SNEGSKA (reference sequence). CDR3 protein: CSAREGGRDTQYF. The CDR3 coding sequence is TGCAGTGCTAGAGAAGGCGGGAGAGATACGCAGTATTTT.

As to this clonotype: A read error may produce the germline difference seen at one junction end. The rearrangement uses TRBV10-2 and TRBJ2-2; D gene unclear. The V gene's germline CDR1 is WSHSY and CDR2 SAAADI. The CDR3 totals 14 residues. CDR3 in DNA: TGCGCCAGCAGGGAACGGCCGAACGCCGGGGAGCTGTTTTTT. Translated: CASRERPNAGELFF.

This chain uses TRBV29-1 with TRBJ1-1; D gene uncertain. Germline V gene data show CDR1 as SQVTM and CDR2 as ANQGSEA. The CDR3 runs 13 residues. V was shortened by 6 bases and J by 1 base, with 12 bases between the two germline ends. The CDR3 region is CSVGRIPNTEAFF. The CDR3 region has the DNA TGCAGCGTCGGACGGATTCCGAACACTGAAGCTTTCTTT.

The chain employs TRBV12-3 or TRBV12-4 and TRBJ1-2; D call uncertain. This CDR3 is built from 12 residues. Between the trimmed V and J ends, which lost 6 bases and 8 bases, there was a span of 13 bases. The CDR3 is CASSIHSRGYTF. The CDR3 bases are TGTGCCAGCAGCATCCATAGTCGGGGCTACACCTTC.

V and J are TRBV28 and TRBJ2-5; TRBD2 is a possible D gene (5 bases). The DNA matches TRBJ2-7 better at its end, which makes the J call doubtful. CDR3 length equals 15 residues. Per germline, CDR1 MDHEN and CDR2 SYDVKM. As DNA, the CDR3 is TGTGCCAGCAGTCTGCCTCTGGAGGTCTCCTACGAGCAGTACTTC. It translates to CASSLPLEVSYEQYF.

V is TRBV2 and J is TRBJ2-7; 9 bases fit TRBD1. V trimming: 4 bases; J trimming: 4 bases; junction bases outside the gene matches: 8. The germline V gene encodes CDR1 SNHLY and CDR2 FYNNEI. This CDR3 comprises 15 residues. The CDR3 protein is CASSATGTGSYEQYF. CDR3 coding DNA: TGTGCCAGCAGTGCCACCGGGACAGGGTCTTACGAGCAGTACTTC. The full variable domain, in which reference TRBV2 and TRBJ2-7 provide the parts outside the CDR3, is EPEVTQTPSHQVTQMGQEVILRCVPISNHLYFYWYRQILGQKVEFLVSFYNNEISEKSEIFDDQFSVERPDGSNFTLKIRSTKLEDSAMYFCASSATGTGSYEQYFGPGTRLTVT.

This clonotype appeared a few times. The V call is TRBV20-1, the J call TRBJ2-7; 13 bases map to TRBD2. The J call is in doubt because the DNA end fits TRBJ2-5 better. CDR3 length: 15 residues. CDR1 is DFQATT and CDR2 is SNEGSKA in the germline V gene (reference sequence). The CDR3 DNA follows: TGCAGTGCTGGCGTCTGGACTAGCGGGGGCAAGACCCAGTACTTC. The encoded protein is CSAGVWTSGGKTQYF.

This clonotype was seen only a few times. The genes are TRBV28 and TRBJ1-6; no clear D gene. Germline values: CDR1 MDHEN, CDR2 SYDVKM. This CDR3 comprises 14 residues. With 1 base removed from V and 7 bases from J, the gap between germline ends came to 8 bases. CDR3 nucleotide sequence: TGTGCCAGCAGTTTATCACTACCGAATTCACCCCTCCACTTT. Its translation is CASSLSLPNSPLHF. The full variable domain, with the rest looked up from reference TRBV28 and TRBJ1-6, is DVKVTQSSRYLVKRTGEKVFLECVQDMDHENMFWYRQDPGLGLRLIYFSYDVKMKEKGDIPEGYSVSREKKERFSLILESASTNQTSMYLCASSLSLPNSPLHFGNGTRLTVT.

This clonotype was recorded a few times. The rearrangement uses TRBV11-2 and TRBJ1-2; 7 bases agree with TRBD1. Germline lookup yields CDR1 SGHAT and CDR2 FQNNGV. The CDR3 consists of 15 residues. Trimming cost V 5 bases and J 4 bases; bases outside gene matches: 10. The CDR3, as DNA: TGTGCCAGCAGCGAGGGGGCCCAAAGACTCTATGGCTACACCTTC. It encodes CASSEGAQRLYGYTF. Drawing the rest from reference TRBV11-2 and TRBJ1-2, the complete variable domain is EAGVAQSPRYKIIEKRQSVAFWCNPISGHATLYWYQQILGQGPKLLIQFQNNGVVDDSQLPKDRFSAERLKGVDSTLKIQPAKLEDSAVYLCASSEGAQRLYGYTFGSGTRLTVV.

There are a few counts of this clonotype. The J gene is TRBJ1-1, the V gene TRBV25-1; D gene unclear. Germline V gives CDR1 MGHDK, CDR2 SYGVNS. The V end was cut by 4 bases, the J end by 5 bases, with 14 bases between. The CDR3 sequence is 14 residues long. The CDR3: CASSGLVSGTEAFF. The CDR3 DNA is TGTGCCAGCAGTGGGCTCGTTTCGGGGACTGAAGCTTTCTTT.

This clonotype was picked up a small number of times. The CDR3: CSARGAVGGYTF. The CDR3 DNA reads TGCAGTGCTAGAGGTGCCGTGGGTGGCTACACCTTC. This chain uses TRBV20-1 with TRBJ1-2; unclear D gene. Germline CDR1 and CDR2: DFQATT and SNEGSKA (reference sequence). The CDR3 has 12 residues. V lost 1 base, J lost 7 bases, and 10 bases lay in between.

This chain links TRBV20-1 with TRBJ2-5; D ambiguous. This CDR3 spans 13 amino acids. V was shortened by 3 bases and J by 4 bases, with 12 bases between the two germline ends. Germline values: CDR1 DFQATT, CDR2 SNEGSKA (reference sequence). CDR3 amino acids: CSASPTWGETQYF. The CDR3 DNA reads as TGCAGTGCTAGCCCAACATGGGGAGAGACCCAGTACTTC.

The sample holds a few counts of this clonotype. CDR3 coding DNA: TGTGCCAGCAGTTTCCGGATTGACTACGAGCAGTACTTC. Translated: CASSFRIDYEQYF. The chain combines TRBV6-5 with TRBJ2-7; D gene unclear. The germline V gene encodes CDR1 MNHEY and CDR2 SVGAGI. The germline V and J ends were trimmed by 4 bases and 3 bases, with 10 bases remaining between them. The CDR3 has 13 residues.

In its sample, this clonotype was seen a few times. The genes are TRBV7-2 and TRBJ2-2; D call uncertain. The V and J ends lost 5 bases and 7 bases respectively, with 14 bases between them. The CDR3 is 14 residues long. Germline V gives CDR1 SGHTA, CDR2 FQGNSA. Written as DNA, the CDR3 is TGTGCCAGCAGCCCCTGGCAGTCCGGCGGGGAGCTGTTTTTT. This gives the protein CASSPWQSGGELFF.

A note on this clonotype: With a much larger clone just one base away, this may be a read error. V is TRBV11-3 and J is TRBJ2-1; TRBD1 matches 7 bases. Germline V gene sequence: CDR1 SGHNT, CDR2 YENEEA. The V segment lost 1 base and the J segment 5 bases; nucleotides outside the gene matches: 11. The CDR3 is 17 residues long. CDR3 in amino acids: CASSLGKGASVNNEQFF. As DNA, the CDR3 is TGTGCCAGCAGCTTAGGGAAGGGGGCATCGGTCAACAATGAGCAGTTCTTC. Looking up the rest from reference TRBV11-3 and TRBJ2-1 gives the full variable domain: EAGVVQSPRYKIIEKKQPVAFWCNPISGHNTLYWYLQNLGQGPELLIRYENEEAVDDSQLPKDRFSAERLKGVDSTLKIQPAELGDSAVYLCASSLGKGASVNNEQFFGPGTRLTVL.

In nucleotides, the CDR3 is TGTGCCAGCAGTGCGGGCCCCAGGGCTTTCTTT. Protein sequence: CASSAGPRAFF. This chain connects TRBV12-3 or TRBV12-4 to TRBJ1-1, with unresolved D. V lost 5 bases, J lost 11 bases, and 12 bases lay in between. The CDR3 is 11 residues long.

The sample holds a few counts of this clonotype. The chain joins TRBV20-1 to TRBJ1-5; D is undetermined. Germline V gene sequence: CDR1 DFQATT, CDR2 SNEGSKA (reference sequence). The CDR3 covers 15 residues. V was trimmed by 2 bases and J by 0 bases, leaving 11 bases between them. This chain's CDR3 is CSARMGSNSNQPQHF. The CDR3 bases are TGCAGTGCTAGAATGGGGAGCAATAGCAATCAGCCCCAGCATTTT.

This CDR3 reads CSAPQAGGFTEAFF. The CDR3, as DNA: TGCAGTGCCCCACAGGCAGGGGGGTTCACTGAAGCTTTCTTT. V is TRBV20-1 and J is TRBJ1-1, with 7 bases that match TRBD1. Trimming cost V 6 bases and J 4 bases; bases outside gene matches: 11. The CDR3 is made up of 14 amino acids. Germline V gives CDR1 DFQATT, CDR2 SNEGSKA (reference sequence).

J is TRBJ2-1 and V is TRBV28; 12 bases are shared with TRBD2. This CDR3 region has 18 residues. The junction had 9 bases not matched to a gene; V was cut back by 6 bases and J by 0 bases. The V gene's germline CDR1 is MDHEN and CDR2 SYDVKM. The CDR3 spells CASRSGLAGGSSYNEQFF. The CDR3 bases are TGTGCCAGCAGGTCGGGACTAGCGGGTGGCAGCTCCTACAATGAGCAGTTCTTC. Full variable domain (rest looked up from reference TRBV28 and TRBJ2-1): DVKVTQSSRYLVKRTGEKVFLECVQDMDHENMFWYRQDPGLGLRLIYFSYDVKMKEKGDIPEGYSVSREKKERFSLILESASTNQTSMYLCASRSGLAGGSSYNEQFFGPGTRLTVL.

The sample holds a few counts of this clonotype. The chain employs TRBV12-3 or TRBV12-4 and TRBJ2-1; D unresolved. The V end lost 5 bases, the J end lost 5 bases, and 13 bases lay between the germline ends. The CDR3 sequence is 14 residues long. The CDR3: CASSLRPGDNEQFF. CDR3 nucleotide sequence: TGTGCCAGCAGTCTAAGGCCTGGGGACAATGAGCAGTTCTTC.

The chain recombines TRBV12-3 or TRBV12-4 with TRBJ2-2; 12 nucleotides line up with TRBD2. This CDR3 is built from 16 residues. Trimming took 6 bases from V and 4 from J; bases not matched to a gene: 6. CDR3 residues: CASRSGLAGITGELFF. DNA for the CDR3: TGTGCCAGCAGATCTGGACTAGCGGGGATCACCGGGGAGCTGTTTTTT.

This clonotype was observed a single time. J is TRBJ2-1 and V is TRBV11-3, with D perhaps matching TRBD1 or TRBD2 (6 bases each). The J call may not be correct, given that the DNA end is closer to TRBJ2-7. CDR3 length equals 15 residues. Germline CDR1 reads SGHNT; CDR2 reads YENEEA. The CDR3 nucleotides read TGTGCCAGCAGCTTTGCCTCGGGGGCCCCTTACGAGCAGTACTTC. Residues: CASSFASGAPYEQYF.

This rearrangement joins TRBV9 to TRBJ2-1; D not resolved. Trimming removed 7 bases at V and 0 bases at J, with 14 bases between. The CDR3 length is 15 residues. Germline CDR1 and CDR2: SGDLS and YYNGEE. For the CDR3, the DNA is TGTGCCAGCTCCGGCAGTTATAGCTCCTACAATGAGCAGTTCTTC. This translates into CASSGSYSSYNEQFF.

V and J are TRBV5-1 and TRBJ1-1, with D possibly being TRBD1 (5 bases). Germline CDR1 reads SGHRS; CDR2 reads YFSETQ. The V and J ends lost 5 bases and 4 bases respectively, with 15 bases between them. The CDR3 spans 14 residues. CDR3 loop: CASRTQPGGTEAFF. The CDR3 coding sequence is TGCGCCAGCAGGACCCAGCCCGGGGGCACTGAAGCTTTCTTT.

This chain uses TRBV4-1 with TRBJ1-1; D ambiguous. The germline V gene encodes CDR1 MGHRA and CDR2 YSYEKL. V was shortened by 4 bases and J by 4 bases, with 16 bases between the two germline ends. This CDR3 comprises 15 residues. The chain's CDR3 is CASSREGRPGTEAFF. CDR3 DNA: TGCGCCAGCAGCCGGGAGGGCCGCCCGGGCACTGAAGCTTTCTTT.

CDR3 bases: TGTGCCAGCAGCTTGGGTGCCAATGAGCAGTTCTTC. This encodes CASSLGANEQFF. The chain joins TRBV7-9 to TRBJ2-1, with no clear D. Germline CDR1 is SEHNR and CDR2 is FQNEAQ (reference sequence). Trimming pared 3 bases from V and 6 bases from J, leaving 6 bases between. The CDR3 is made up of 12 amino acids. Drawing the rest from reference TRBV7-9 and TRBJ2-1, the complete variable domain is DTGVSQNPRHKITKRGQNVTFRCDPISEHNRLYWYRQTLGQGPEFLTYFQNEAQLEKSRLLSDRFSAERPKGSFSTLEIQRTEQGDSAMYLCASSLGANEQFFGPGTRLTVL.

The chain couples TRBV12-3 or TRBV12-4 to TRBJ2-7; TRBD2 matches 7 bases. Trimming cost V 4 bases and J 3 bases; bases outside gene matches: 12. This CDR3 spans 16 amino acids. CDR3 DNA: TGTGCCAGCAGTTCTTCTTCACCTAGCGGACACTACGAGCAGTACGTC. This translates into CASSSSSPSGHYEQYV.

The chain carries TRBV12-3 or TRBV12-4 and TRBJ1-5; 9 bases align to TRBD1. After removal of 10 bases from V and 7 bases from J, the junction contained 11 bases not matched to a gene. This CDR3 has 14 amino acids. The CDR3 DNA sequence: TGTGCCACCCGACCGGACAGGGGAGGGCAGCCCCAGCATTTT. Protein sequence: CATRPDRGGQPQHF.

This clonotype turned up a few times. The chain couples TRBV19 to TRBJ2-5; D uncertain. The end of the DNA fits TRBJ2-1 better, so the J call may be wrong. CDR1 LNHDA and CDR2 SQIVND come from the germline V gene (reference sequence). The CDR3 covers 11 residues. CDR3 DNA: TGTGCCAGTAGTATGTACGAAGAGCAGTTCTTC. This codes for CASSMYEEQFF.

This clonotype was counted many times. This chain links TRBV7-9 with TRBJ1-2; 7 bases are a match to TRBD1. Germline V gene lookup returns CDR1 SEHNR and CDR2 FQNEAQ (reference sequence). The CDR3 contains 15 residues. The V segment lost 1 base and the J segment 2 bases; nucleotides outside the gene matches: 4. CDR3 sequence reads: CASSLEGGGNYGYTF. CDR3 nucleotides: TGTGCCAGCAGCTTAGAAGGAGGGGGCAACTATGGCTACACCTTC.